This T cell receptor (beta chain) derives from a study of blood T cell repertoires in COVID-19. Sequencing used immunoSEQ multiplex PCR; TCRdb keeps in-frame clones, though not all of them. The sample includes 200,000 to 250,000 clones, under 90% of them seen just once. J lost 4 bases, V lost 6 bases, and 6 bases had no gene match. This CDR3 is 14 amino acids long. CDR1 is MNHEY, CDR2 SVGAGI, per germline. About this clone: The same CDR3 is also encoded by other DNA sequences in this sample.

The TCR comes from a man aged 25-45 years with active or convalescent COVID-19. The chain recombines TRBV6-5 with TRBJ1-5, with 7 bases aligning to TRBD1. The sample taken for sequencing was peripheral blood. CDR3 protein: CASSRDSNNQPQHF. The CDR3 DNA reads TGTGCCAGCAGCCGGGACAGCAATAATCAGCCCCAGCATTTT.